This passage covers 6 T cell receptor beta chains from one sample sequenced in a study of Ad26.COV2.S vaccination and SARS-CoV-2 variants. Treatment given: about 20 received Ad26.COV2.S at low or high dose, single or two shots; 5 received placebo; per-sample allocation not given. Material that was analyzed had been drawn on day 63 after the first vaccine or placebo injection. Produced via immunoSEQ multiplex PCR; TCRdb's table is partial and in-frame only. Altogether a few hundred thousand clones are present, roughly 90% being singletons, with the ten largest covering approximately 12%. Sequences were derived from peripheral blood, sampled in a trial of Ad26.COV2.S vaccine versus placebo. All receptors derive from a person between 18 and 60 years old who received the Ad26.COV2.S COVID-19 vaccine or a placebo.

The V call is TRBV30, the J call TRBJ2-7; no firm D call. Trimming took 0 bases from V and 2 from J, leaving 8 bases between them. The CDR3 loop spans 13 amino acids. The germline V gene has CDR1 GTSNPN and CDR2 SVGIG (reference sequence). Written as DNA, the CDR3 is TGTGCCTGGAGTGTACAAGCAGCCTACGAGCAGTACTTC. This encodes CAWSVQAAYEQYF.

The chain links TRBV4-1 to TRBJ2-2; D not certain. Trimming cost V 0 bases and J 6 bases, with 5 bases left between them. Germline V CDR1 and CDR2: MGHRA, YSYEKL. This CDR3 spans 13 amino acids. CDR3 nucleotides: TGCGCCAGCAGCCAAGAAGTTCCCGGGGAGCTGTTTTTT. Its translation is CASSQEVPGELFF.

This chain connects TRBV5-4 to TRBJ2-2; D is unresolved. The V gene lost 4 bases and the J gene lost 6 bases, with 19 bases spanning the gap. The germline gives CDR1 SGHNT, CDR2 YYREEE (reference sequence). CDR3 length: 16 residues. CDR3 DNA: TGTGCCAGCAGCCCTGGTGGGTCCTTGCGACCCGGGGAGCTGTTTTTT. The encoded protein is CASSPGGSLRPGELFF.

The genes are TRBV21-1 and TRBJ2-7; TRBD1, the table's D call, lacks a check against the DNA. TRBV21-1 is a pseudogene locus. The CDR3 is 16 residues long. The CDR3: CASSKECGQGAYEQYF. Written as DNA, the CDR3 is TGTGCCAGCAGCAAAGAGTGTGGACAGGGGGCCTACGAGCAGTACTTC.

Comment on this clone: This sample includes further DNA sequences coding for the same CDR3. This chain joins TRBV7-9 and TRBJ2-7; D not resolved. The CDR3 contains 12 residues. V shed 2 bases and J shed 3 bases, with 5 bases lying between them. Germline CDR1 is SEHNR and CDR2 is FQNEAQ (reference sequence). The CDR3 sequence is CASSLKGYEQYF. CDR3 coding DNA: TGTGCCAGCAGCTTAAAAGGCTACGAGCAGTACTTC.

V and J are TRBV6-5 and TRBJ1-4; D ambiguous. From germline, CDR1 is MNHEY and CDR2 SVGAGI. The length of the CDR3 is 11 residues. The ends were cut back, 9 bases at V and 8 bases at J, with 10 bases in the middle. In DNA form, the CDR3 reads TGTGCCAGTTCGGGATGGGAAAAACTGTTTTTT. It encodes CASSGWEKLFF.